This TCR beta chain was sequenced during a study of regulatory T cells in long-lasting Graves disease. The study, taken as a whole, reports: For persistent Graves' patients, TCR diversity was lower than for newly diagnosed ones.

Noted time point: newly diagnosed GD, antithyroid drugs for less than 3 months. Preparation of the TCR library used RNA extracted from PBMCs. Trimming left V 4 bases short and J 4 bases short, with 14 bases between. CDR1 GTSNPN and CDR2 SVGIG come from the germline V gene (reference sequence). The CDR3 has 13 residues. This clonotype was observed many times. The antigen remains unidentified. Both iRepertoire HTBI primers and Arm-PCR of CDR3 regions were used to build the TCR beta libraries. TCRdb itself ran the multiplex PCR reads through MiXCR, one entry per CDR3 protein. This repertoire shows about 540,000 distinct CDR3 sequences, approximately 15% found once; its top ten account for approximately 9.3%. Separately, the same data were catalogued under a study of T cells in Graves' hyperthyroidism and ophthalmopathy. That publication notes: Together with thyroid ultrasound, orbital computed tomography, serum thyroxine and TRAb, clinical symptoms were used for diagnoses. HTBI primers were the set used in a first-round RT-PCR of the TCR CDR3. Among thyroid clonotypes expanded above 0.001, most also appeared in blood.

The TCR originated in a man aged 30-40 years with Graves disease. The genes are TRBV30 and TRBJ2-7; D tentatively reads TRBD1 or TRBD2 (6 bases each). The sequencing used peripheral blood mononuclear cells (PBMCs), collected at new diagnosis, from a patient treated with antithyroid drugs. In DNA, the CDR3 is TGTGCCTGGACCCATCAGGGGAGGTACGAGCAGTACTTC. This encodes CAWTHQGRYEQYF.